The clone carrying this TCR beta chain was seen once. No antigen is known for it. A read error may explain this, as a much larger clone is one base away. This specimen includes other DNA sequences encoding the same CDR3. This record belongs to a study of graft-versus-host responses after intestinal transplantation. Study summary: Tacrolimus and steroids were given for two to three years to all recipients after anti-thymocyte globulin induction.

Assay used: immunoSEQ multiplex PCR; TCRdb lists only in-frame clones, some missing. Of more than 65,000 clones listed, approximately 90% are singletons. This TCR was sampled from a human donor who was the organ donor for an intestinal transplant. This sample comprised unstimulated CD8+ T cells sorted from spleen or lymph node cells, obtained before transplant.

Here the CDR3 DNA reads TGTGCCAGCAGCTCAACAGGCCCCGCCGAGGTGTGGGCCATAGGGGGATCTATGCATTTT. Protein sequence: CASSSTGPAEVWAIGGSMHF. V usage is TRBV7-8 and J usage is TRBJ1-5; a weak D match, TRBD1 (6 bases). The V end was cut by 4 bases, the J end by 15 bases, with 40 bases between. Germline assignment: CDR1 SGHVS and CDR2 FQNEAQ. The CDR3 runs 20 residues.